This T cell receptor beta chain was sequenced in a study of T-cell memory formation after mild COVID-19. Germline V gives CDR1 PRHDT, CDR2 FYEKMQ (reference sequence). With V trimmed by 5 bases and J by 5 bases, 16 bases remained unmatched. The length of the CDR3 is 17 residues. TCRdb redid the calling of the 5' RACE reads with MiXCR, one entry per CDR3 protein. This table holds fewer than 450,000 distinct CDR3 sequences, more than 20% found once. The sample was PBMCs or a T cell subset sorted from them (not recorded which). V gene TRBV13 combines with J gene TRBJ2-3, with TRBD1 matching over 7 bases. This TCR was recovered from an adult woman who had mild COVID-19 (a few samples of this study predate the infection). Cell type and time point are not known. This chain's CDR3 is CASSTRDSPDRGDTQYF. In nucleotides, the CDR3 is TGTGCCAGCAGCACCAGGGACAGTCCTGACCGAGGAGATACGCAGTATTTT.